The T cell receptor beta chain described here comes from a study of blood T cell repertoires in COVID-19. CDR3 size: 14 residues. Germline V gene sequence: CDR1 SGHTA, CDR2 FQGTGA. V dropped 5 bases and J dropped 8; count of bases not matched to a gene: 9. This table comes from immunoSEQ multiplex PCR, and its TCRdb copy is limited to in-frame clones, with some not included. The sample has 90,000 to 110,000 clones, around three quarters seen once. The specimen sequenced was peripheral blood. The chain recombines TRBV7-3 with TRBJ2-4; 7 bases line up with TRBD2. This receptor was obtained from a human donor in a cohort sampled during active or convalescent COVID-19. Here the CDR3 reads CASSQRAGRDIQYF. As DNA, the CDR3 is TGTGCCAGCAGCCAAAGGGCAGGGAGGGACATTCAGTACTTC.